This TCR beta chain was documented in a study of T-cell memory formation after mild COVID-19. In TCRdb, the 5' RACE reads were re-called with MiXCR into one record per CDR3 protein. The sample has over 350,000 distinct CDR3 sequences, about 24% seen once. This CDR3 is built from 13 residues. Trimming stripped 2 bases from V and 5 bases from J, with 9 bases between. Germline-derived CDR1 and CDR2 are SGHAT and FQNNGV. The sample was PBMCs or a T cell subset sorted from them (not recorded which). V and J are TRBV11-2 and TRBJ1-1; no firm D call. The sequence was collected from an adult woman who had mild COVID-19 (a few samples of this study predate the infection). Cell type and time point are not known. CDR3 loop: CASSLLAGTEAFF. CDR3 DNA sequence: TGTGCCAGCAGCTTACTCGCGGGTACTGAAGCTTTCTTT.